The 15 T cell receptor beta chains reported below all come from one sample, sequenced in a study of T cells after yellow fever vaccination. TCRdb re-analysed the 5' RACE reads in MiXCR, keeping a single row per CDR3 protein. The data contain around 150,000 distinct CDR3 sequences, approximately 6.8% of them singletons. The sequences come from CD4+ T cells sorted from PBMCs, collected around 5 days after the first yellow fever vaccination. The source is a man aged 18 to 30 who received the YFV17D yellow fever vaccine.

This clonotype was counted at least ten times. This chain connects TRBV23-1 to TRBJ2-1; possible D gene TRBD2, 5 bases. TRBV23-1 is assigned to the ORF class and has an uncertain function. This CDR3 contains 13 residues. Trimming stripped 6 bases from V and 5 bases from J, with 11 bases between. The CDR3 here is CASRVGSDNEQFF. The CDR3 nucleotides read TGCGCCAGCAGGGTAGGGAGCGACAATGAGCAGTTCTTC.

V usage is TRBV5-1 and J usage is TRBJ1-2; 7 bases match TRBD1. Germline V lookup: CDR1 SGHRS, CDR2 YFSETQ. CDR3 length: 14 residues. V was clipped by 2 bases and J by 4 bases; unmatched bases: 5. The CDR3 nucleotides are TGCGCCAGCAGCTTAGGACAGGTTAGCTATGGCTACACCTTC. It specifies CASSLGQVSYGYTF.

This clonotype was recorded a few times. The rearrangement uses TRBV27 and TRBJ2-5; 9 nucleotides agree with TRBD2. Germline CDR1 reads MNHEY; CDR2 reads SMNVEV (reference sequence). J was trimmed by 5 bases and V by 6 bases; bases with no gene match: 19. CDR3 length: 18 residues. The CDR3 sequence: CASRGLAGAPNVSETQYF. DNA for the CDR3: TGTGCCAGCAGGGGATTAGCGGGGGCCCCAAACGTTTCCGAGACCCAGTACTTC.

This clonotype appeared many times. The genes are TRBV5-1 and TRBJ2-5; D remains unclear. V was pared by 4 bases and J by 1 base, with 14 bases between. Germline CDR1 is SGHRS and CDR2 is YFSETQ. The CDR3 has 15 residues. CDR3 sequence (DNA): TGCGCCAGCAGCCCGCAAGGTCGGGTCCAAGAGACCCAGTACTTC. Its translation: CASSPQGRVQETQYF.

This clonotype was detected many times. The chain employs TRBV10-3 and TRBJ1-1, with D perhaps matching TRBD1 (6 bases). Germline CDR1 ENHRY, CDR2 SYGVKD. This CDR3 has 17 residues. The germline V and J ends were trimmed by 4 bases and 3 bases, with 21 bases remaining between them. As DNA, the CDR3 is TGTGCCATCAGTGGGAGGGGGGGGGCAGGACCGGACACTGAAGCTTTCTTT. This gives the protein CAISGRGGAGPDTEAFF.

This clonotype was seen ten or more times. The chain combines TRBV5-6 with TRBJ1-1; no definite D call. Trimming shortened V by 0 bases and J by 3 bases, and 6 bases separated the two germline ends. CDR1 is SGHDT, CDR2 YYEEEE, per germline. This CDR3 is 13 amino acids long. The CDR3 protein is CASSLERYTEAFF. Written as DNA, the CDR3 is TGTGCCAGCAGCTTGGAAAGGTACACTGAAGCTTTCTTT.

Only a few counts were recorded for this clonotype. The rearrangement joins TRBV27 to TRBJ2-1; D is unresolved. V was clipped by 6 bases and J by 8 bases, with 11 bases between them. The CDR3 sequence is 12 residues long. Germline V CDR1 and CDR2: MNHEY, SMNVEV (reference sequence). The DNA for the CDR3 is TGTGCCAGCAGATCATATGGGCATGAGCAGTTCTTC. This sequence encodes CASRSYGHEQFF.

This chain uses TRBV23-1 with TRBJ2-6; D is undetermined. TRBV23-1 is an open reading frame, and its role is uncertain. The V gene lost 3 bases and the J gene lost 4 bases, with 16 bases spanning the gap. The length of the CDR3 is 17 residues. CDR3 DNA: TGCGCCAGCAGTCATAGGAGCAGGAGTTGGGGGGCCAACGTCCTGACTTTC. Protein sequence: CASSHRSRSWGANVLTF.

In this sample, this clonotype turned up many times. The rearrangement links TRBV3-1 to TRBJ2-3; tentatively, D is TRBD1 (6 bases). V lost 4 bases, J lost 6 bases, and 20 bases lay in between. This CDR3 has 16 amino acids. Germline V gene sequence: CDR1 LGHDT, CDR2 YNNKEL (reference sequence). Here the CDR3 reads CASSLGAAVAMDTQYF. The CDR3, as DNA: TGTGCCAGCAGCCTGGGGGCGGCAGTCGCTATGGATACGCAGTATTTT.

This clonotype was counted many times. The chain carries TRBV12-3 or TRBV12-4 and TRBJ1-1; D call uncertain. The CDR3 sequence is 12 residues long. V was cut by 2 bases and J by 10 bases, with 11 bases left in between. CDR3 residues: CASSLRVSGAFF. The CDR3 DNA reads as TGTGCCAGCAGTTTAAGAGTTTCTGGAGCTTTCTTT.

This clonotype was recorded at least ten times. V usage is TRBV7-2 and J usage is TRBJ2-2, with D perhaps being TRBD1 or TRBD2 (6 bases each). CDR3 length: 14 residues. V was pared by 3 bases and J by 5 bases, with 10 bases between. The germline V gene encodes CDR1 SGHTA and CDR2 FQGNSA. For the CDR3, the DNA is TGTGCCAGCAGCTTCGGGGGCGAGACCGGGGAGCTGTTTTTT. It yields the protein CASSFGGETGELFF.

The CDR3 DNA is TGTGCCAGCAGCTTGGAACTCCGACAAGAGACCCAGTACTTC. Its protein product is CASSLELRQETQYF. This chain links TRBV5-5 with TRBJ2-5; D gene ambiguous. Per the germline V gene, CDR1 is SGHKS and CDR2 is YYEKEE (reference sequence). V was clipped by 0 bases and J by 2 bases, with 8 bases between them. The CDR3 totals 14 residues. Full variable domain (outside the CDR3, taken from reference TRBV5-5 and TRBJ2-5): DAGVTQSPTHLIKTRGQQVTLRCSPISGHKSVSWYQQVLGQGPQFIFQYYEKEERGRGNFPDRFSARQFPNYSSELNVNALLLGDSALYLCASSLELRQETQYFGPGTRLLVL.

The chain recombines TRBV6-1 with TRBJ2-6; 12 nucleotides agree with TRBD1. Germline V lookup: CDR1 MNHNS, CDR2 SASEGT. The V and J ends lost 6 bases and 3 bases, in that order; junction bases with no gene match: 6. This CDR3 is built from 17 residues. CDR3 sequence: CASSRGQGAFGANVLTF. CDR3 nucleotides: TGTGCCAGCAGCCGGGGACAGGGGGCGTTTGGGGCCAACGTCCTGACTTTC.

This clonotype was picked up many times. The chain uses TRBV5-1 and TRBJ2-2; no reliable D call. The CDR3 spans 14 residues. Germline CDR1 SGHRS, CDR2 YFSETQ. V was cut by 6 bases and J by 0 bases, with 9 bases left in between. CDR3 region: CASKPNANTGELFF. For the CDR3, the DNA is TGCGCCAGCAAGCCTAACGCGAACACCGGGGAGCTGTTTTTT.

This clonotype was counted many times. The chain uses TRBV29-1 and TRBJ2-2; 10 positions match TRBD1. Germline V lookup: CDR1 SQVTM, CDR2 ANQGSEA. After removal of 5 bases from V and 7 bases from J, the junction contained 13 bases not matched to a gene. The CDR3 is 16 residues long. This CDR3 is CSVSGTGANVFGELFF. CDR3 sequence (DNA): TGCAGCGTTTCCGGGACAGGGGCAAACGTGTTCGGGGAGCTGTTTTTT.